These 14 T cell receptor beta chains were sequenced from one sample in a study of T cell repertoires in cytomegalovirus infection. One entry per CDR3 protein results from TCRdb running MiXCR on the reads. The sample consists of about 700,000 distinct CDR3 sequences, roughly a third of them appearing once. Their cognate antigens are unknown. Sequencing used cultured PBMCs, obtained from culture after CMV antigen stimulation. The origin of the receptors is a human donor in good health (CMV status not recorded). Some clones in this sample may be carry-over from other donors' samples.

The rearrangement links TRBV28 to TRBJ2-1; the match to TRBD2 covers 15 bases. Germline-derived CDR1 and CDR2 are MDHEN and SYDVKM. Losses at the gene ends were 2 bases for V and 6 bases for J; bases not matched to a gene: 2. CDR3 length equals 16 residues. In DNA, the CDR3 is TGTGCCAGCAGTTTAGGACTAGCGGGGGGGCTCAATGAGCAGTTCTTC. Its protein is CASSLGLAGGLNEQFF.

The J gene is TRBJ2-7, the V gene TRBV5-1, with D tentatively TRBD1 or TRBD2 (5 bases each). CDR3 length equals 13 residues. The ends were cut back, 4 bases at V and 3 bases at J, with 11 bases in the middle. Germline CDR1 SGHRS, CDR2 YFSETQ. Here the CDR3 DNA reads TGCGCCAGCAGCATCGGGACGGTCTACGAGCAGTACTTC. Amino acid sequence: CASSIGTVYEQYF. Full variable domain (rest looked up from reference TRBV5-1 and TRBJ2-7): KAGVTQTPRYLIKTRGQQVTLSCSPISGHRSVSWYQQTPGQGLQFLFEYFSETQRNKGNFPGRFSGRQFSNSRSEMNVSTLELGDSALYLCASSIGTVYEQYFGPGTRLTVT.

This clonotype was observed at least ten times. The V gene is TRBV12-3 or TRBV12-4, the J gene TRBJ1-5; D not certain. The CDR3 has 13 amino acids. The V end lost 2 bases, the J end lost 3 bases, and 5 bases lay between the germline ends. Written as DNA, the CDR3 is TGTGCCAGCAGTTTACGGCTCAATCAGCCCCAGCATTTT. This encodes CASSLRLNQPQHF.

This clonotype was seen more than once but under ten times. This chain links TRBV12-3 or TRBV12-4 with TRBJ2-3; D gene uncertain. The CDR3 sequence is 14 residues long. Trimming took 3 bases from V and 4 from J, leaving 11 bases between them. The CDR3 DNA reads TGTGCCAGCAGTTTTCAAGGAGTCGCAGATACGCAGTATTTT. This codes for CASSFQGVADTQYF.

This clonotype came up once. The CDR3, as DNA: TGCGCCAGCAGCCGATGGACAGGGAACGAGCAGTACTTC. This translates into CASSRWTGNEQYF. This sequence joins TRBV4-3 and TRBJ2-7; TRBD1 aligns across 8 bases. Unmatched junction bases numbered 4, after V lost 4 bases and J lost 5 bases. The V gene's germline CDR1 is LGHNA and CDR2 YSLEER. This CDR3 is 13 amino acids long.

The V call is TRBV20-1, the J call TRBJ1-6; weak D call: TRBD1 (5 bases). The CDR3 extends over 14 amino acids. Germline loops: CDR1 DFQATT, CDR2 SNEGSKA (reference sequence). Trimming cost V 3 bases and J 8 bases, with 14 bases left between them. CDR3 sequence (DNA): TGCAGTGCTAGTAGGGGCAGGGCGGATTCACCCCTCCACTTT. It codes for CSASRGRADSPLHF.

A few counts support this clonotype. The CDR3: CAISEAIGLGSYEQYF. The CDR3 DNA reads TGTGCCATCAGTGAGGCTATAGGGCTAGGAAGCTACGAGCAGTACTTC. The chain combines TRBV10-3 with TRBJ2-7, with D hard to call. The V end lost 2 bases, the J end lost 3 bases, and 17 bases lay between the germline ends. Germline loops: CDR1 ENHRY, CDR2 SYGVKD. This CDR3 has 16 residues.

Comments on this clonotype: Just one base apart from a much larger clone, this may be a read error. The chain joins TRBV5-6 to TRBJ2-7; D is undetermined. V was cut by 0 bases and J by 6 bases, with 7 bases left in between. The V gene's germline CDR1 is SGHDT and CDR2 YYEEEE. The CDR3 has 12 residues. CDR3 bases: TGTGCCAGCAGCTTGGGAGGCCCCGAGCAGTACTTC. This sequence encodes CASSLGGPEQYF. Drawing the rest from reference TRBV5-6 and TRBJ2-7, the complete variable domain is DAGVTQSPTHLIKTRGQQVTLRCSPKSGHDTVSWYQQALGQGPQFIFQYYEEEERQRGNFPDRFSGHQFPNYSSELNVNALLLGDSALYLCASSLGGPEQYFGPGTRLTVT.

The rearrangement joins TRBV7-8 to TRBJ2-1; maybe TRBD2 (6 bases). The germline gives CDR1 SGHVS, CDR2 FQNEAQ. The CDR3 is made up of 15 amino acids. V lost 3 bases and J 4 bases, leaving 13 bases between the germline ends. The CDR3 region has the DNA TGTGCCAGCAGCTTGGGGACTGCACGTTACAATGAGCAGTTCTTC. Residues: CASSLGTARYNEQFF.

This clonotype was counted a single time. The rearrangement links TRBV5-4 to TRBJ1-1; TRBD1 is a possible D gene (5 bases). V gave up 0 bases and J gave up 8 bases, with 11 bases separating them. Per the germline V gene, CDR1 is SGHNT and CDR2 is YYREEE (reference sequence). This CDR3 region has 13 residues. DNA of the CDR3: TGTGCCAGCAGCTTGGCCGCAGGGTACGAAGCTTTCTTT. As protein: CASSLAAGYEAFF.

There are many counts of this clonotype. The chain recombines TRBV7-2 with TRBJ1-5; D unresolved. V was pared by 4 bases and J by 6 bases, with 7 bases between. CDR1 is SGHTA, CDR2 FQGNSA, per germline. The CDR3 is made up of 12 amino acids. The CDR3 sequence is CASSSRGQPQHF. CDR3 bases: TGTGCCAGCAGCTCCCGGGGTCAGCCCCAGCATTTT.

Only a few counts were recorded for this clonotype. J is TRBJ2-3 and V is TRBV7-2, with D tentatively TRBD1 or TRBD2 (5 bases each). Per germline, CDR1 SGHTA and CDR2 FQGNSA. There are 15 residues in the CDR3. Trimming removed 1 base at V and 2 bases at J, with 10 bases between. CDR3 DNA: TGTGCCAGCAGCTTAGGGGGGACCGCCACAGATACGCAGTATTTT. This translates into CASSLGGTATDTQYF.

This clonotype was counted a few times. The rearrangement links TRBV19 to TRBJ2-1; D uncertain. V lost 7 bases and J lost 6, with 16 bases in between. This CDR3 contains 14 residues. In germline, CDR1 is LNHDA, CDR2 SQIVND (reference sequence). The DNA of the CDR3 is TGTGCCAGTACCGTGGAGAATACTGCCAATGAGCAGTTCTTC. This translates into CASTVENTANEQFF.

The chain has TRBV12-3 or TRBV12-4 and TRBJ2-1; tentatively, D is TRBD1 or TRBD2 (5 bases each). V was shortened by 3 bases and J by 4 bases, with 13 bases between the two germline ends. This CDR3 spans 15 amino acids. The CDR3 DNA reads TGTGCCAGCAGTTTCCAGGGAGCGCGGTACAATGAGCAGTTCTTC. As protein: CASSFQGARYNEQFF.